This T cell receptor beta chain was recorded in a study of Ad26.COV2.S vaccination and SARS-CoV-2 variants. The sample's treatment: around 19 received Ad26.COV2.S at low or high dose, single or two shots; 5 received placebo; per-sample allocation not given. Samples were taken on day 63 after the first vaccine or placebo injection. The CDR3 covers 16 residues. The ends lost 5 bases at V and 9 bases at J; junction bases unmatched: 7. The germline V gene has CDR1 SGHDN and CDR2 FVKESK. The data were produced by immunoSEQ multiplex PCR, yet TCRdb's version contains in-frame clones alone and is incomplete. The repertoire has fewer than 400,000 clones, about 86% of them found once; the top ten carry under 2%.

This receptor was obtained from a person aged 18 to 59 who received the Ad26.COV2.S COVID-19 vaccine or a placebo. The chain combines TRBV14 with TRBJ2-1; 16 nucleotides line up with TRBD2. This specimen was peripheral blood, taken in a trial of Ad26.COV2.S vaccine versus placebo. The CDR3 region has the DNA TGTGCCAGCAGCAAGGGACTAGCGGGGGGGCTGCGTGAGCAGTTCTTC. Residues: CASSKGLAGGLREQFF. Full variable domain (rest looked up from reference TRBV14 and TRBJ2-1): EAGVTQFPSHSVIEKGQTVTLRCDPISGHDNLYWYRRVMGKEIKFLLHFVKESKQDESGMPNNRFLAERTGGTYSTLKVQPAELEDSGVYFCASSKGLAGGLREQFFGPGTRLTVL.